This TCR beta chain was documented in a study of blood T cell repertoires in COVID-19. The data were produced by immunoSEQ multiplex PCR, yet TCRdb's version contains in-frame clones alone and is incomplete. The sample contains more than 150,000 clones, less than 85% of which appear only once. Germline V lookup: CDR1 MGHRA, CDR2 YSYEKL. There are 13 residues in the CDR3. Trimming pared 1 base from V and 4 bases from J, leaving 7 bases between. Sequencing was carried out using peripheral blood. The TCR sequence derives from a human donor in a cohort sampled during active COVID-19. V and J are TRBV4-1 and TRBJ1-1; D is perhaps TRBD1 (5 bases). The CDR3 spells CASSQAGSTEAFF. The CDR3 DNA follows: TGCGCCAGCAGCCAAGCAGGGTCCACTGAAGCTTTCTTT.